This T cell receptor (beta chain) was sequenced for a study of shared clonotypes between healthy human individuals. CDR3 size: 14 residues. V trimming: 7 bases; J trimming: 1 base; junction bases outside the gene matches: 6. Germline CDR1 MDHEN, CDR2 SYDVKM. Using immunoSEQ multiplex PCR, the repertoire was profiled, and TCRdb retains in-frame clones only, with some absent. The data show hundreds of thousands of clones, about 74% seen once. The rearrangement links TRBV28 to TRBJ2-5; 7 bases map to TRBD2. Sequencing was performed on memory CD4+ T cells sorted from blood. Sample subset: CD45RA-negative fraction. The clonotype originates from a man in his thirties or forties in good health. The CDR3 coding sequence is TGTGCCAGCATGAGCGGGACGATCCAAGAGACCCAGTACTTC. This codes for CASMSGTIQETQYF.